These 2 T cell receptor beta chains share one sample of origin, sequenced in a study of T cells in Graves' hyperthyroidism and ophthalmopathy. Amplification of TCR beta CDR3 regions used RNA as the template. Initially, a first-round RT-PCR of the TCR CDR3 employed the HTBI primer set. TCRdb re-derived calls from the multiplex PCR reads in MiXCR, one entry per CDR3 protein. This sample has hundreds of thousands of distinct CDR3 sequences, with about 15% found just once. The source material was blood. These receptors came from a woman between 45 and 60 years old with Graves' ophthalmopathy.

This clonotype was detected many times. The chain recombines TRBV30 with TRBJ2-1, with D hard to call. The CDR3 consists of 11 residues. CDR1 and CDR2 from the germline V gene are GTSNPN and SVGIG (reference sequence). Trimming removed 5 bases at V and 7 bases at J, with 9 bases between. The CDR3 region has the DNA TGTGCCTGGGCTATAGTAAATGAGCAGTTCTTC. This gives the protein CAWAIVNEQFF. Complete variable domain (other parts from reference TRBV30 and TRBJ2-1): SQTIHQWPATLVQPVGSPLSLECTVEGTSNPNLYWYRQAAGRGLQLLFYSVGIGQISSEVPQNLSASRPQDRQFILSSKKLLLSDSGFYLCAWAIVNEQFFGPGTRLTVL.

DNA for the CDR3: TGCGCCAGCAGCCAAGATAGGTCTAGCGGCTTTAAGGATGAGCAGTTCTTC. Its translation is CASSQDRSSGFKDEQFF. The J gene is TRBJ2-1, the V gene TRBV4-1, with 7 bases identical to TRBD2. The CDR3 runs to 17 residues. Germline CDR1 reads MGHRA; CDR2 reads YSYEKL. With V trimmed by 0 bases and J by 8 bases, 13 bases remained unmatched.